This T cell receptor beta chain was found in a study of T cell repertoires in cytomegalovirus infection. Study-wide results and caveats: HLA-C-restricted CMV clonotypes gave the most frequent clonotype in two of eight donors.

TCRdb independently ran MiXCR on the reads; one entry per CDR3 protein. The sample consists of more than 500,000 distinct CDR3 sequences, approximately 15% of them appearing once. This clonotype was counted many times. Its specificity is not known. CDR3 size: 14 residues. Germline CDR1 and CDR2: MNHNS and SASEGT. Trimming pared 10 bases from V and 6 bases from J, leaving 19 bases between. The material sequenced was CD8+ T cells from PBMCs. V is TRBV6-1 and J is TRBJ1-5; a weak D match, TRBD1 (5 bases). The TCR was taken from a human donor in good health (CMV status not recorded). Some clones in this sample may be carry-over from other donors' samples. This CDR3 is CATIGGGTFQPQHF. The CDR3 DNA reads as TGTGCCACCATCGGAGGCGGGACGTTTCAGCCCCAGCATTTT.